This is a list of T cell receptor beta chains from one sample in a study of cytomegalovirus exposure and HLA in healthy donors. The method was immunoSEQ multiplex PCR; TCRdb's version includes in-frame clones alone and lacks a portion of them. The sample holds about 130,000 clones, 50% to 75% seen once. Sequenced sample: PBMCs. The receptors stem from a woman aged 40 to 55 in good health and CMV-seronegative. The CDR3 runs from the conserved cysteine through the conserved F or W. A D gene is named only where the DNA matches it firmly. The listing skips clone size in some rows; elsewhere it reads once, few, many or a size class.

TRBJ2-2 | . | TRBV27 | . | CASTGFGNTGELFF | TGTGCCAGTACAGGTTTTGGGAACACCGGGGAGCTGTTTTTT
TRBJ2-1 | TRBD2 | TRBV4-1 | . | CASSQLGTSGGAREFF | TGCGCCAGCAGCCAACTAGGGACTAGCGGGGGGGCGAGAGAGTTCTTC
TRBJ2-3 | TRBD1 | TRBV6-4 | . | CASSDADRGRDTQYF | TGTGCCAGCAGTGACGCGGACAGGGGTCGAGATACGCAGTATTTT
TRBJ1-1 | . | TRBV6-1 | . | CASSERTAGTEAFF | TGTGCCAGCAGTGAGCGGACGGCGGGCACTGAAGCTTTCTTT
TRBJ2-2 | TRBD1 | TRBV19 | few | CASSIRTGGTNTGELFF | TGTGCCAGTAGTATAAGGACAGGGGGTACGAACACCGGGGAGCTGTTTTTT
TRBJ1-1 | TRBD1 | TRBV7-3 | few | CASSLLTGTEAFF | TGTGCCAGCAGCCTACTGACAGGGACTGAAGCTTTCTTT
TRBJ1-1 | . | TRBV11-2 | . | CASSPRRQVDYTEAFF | TGTGCCAGCAGCCCGCGCCGACAGGTCGATTACACTGAAGCTTTCTTT
TRBJ1-5 | . | TRBV16 | . | CASRLSTGPQPQHF | TGTGCCAGCAGACTCTCTACAGGGCCCCAGCCCCAGCATTTT
TRBJ1-1 | . | TRBV20-1 | . | CSALREVEAFF | TGCAGTGCCCTCAGGGAGGTTGAAGCTTTCTTT
TRBJ1-1 | TRBD1 | TRBV5-1 | . | CASSSGQGYTEAFF | TGCGCCAGCAGCTCGGGACAGGGGTACACTGAAGCTTTCTTT
TRBJ2-7 | TRBD2 | TRBV27 | . | CASRIGGGTYEQYF | TGTGCCAGCAGAATCGGCGGGGGGACCTACGAGCAGTACTTC
TRBJ1-6 | TRBD1 | TRBV19 | few | CASSSQQGRPLHF | TGTGCCAGTAGTTCACAACAGGGGAGACCCCTCCACTTT